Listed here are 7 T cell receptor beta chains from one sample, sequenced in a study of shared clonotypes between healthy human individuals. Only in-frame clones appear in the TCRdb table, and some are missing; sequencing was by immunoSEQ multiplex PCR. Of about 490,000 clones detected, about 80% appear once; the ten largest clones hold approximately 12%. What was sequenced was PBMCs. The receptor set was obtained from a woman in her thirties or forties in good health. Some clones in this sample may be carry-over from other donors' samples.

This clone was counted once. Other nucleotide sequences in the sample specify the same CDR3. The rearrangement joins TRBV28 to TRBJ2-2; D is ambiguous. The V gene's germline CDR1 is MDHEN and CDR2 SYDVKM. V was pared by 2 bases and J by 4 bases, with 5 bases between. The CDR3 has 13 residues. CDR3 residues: CASSLESTGELFF. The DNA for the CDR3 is TGTGCCAGCAGTTTAGAAAGCACCGGGGAGCTGTTTTTT.

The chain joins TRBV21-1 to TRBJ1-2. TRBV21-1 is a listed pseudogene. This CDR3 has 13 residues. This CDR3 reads CASRDTGLYGYTF. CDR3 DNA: TGTGCCAGCAGAGACACGGGTCTCTATGGCTACACCTTC.

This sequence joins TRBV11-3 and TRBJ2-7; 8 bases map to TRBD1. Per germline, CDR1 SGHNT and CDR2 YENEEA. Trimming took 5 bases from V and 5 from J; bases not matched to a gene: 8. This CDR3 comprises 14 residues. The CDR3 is CASSPGTGFHEQYF. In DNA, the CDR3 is TGTGCCAGCAGCCCCGGGACAGGTTTCCACGAGCAGTACTTC. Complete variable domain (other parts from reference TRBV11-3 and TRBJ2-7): EAGVVQSPRYKIIEKKQPVAFWCNPISGHNTLYWYLQNLGQGPELLIRYENEEAVDDSQLPKDRFSAERLKGVDSTLKIQPAELGDSAVYLCASSPGTGFHEQYFGPGTRLTVT.

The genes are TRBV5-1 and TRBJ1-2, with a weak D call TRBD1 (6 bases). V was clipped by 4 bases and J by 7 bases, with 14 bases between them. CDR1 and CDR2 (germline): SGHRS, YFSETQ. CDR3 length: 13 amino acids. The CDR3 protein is CASSHGQPGGYTF. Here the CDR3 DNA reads TGCGCCAGCAGCCATGGACAGCCTGGTGGCTACACCTTC.

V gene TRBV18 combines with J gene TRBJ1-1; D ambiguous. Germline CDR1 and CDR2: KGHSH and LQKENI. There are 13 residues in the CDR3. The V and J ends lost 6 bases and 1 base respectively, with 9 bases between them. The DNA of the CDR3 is TGTGCCAGCTCCCAAACAGAGAACACTGAAGCTTTCTTT. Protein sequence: CASSQTENTEAFF.

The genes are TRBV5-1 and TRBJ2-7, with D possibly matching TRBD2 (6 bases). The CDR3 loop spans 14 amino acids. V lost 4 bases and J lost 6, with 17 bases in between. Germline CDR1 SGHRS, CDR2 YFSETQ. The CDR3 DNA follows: TGCGCCAGCAGCCCGGACGGGCTGGGAGGCGAGCAGTACTTC. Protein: CASSPDGLGGEQYF.

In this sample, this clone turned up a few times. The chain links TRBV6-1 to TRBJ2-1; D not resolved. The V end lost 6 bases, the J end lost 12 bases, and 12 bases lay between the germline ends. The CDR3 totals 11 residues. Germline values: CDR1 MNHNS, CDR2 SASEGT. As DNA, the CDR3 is TGTGCCAGCAGCGGTATTGCTGGGCAGTTCTTC. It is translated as CASSGIAGQFF.